The 10 T cell receptor beta chains given below trace back to one sample, sequenced in a study of low-dose radiotherapy and immunotherapy resistance in tumors. It was with a constant-region primer and a V-primer adapter that TCRs were amplified over roughly 19 PCR cycles. TCRdb reprocessed the reads with MiXCR, giving one entry per CDR3 protein. Among tens of thousands of distinct CDR3 sequences listed, approximately 12% were seen once. Time point denoted: before trial treatment. The material was PBMCs, obtained before treatment. These receptors came from a female donor with ovarian cancer.

This clonotype showed up many times. J is TRBJ2-1 and V is TRBV14; D unclear. V lost 5 bases to trimming and J lost 7 bases, with 9 bases between them. The CDR3 covers 12 residues. Looked up from germline, CDR1 is SGHDN and CDR2 is FVKESK. The CDR3 sequence is CASSEVSNEQFF. CDR3 coding DNA: TGTGCCAGCAGCGAGGTCTCGAATGAGCAGTTCTTC.

In this sample, this clonotype turned up many times. V gene TRBV5-1 combines with J gene TRBJ2-1; D unclear. V was trimmed by 0 bases and J by 3 bases, leaving 10 bases between them. Germline assignment: CDR1 SGHRS and CDR2 YFSETQ. The CDR3 extends over 15 amino acids. The CDR3 reads CASSLGAGDYNEQFF. CDR3 in DNA: TGCGCCAGCAGCTTGGGGGCCGGAGACTACAATGAGCAGTTCTTC.

This clonotype was recorded at least ten times. The chain uses TRBV24-1 and TRBJ2-3; no clear D gene. This CDR3 has 13 amino acids. V was cut by 4 bases and J by 4 bases, with 8 bases left in between. Germline lookup yields CDR1 KGHDR and CDR2 SFDVKD. The chain's CDR3 is CATSDPVADTQYF. CDR3 nucleotide sequence: TGTGCCACCAGTGACCCCGTCGCAGATACGCAGTATTTT.

This clonotype was recorded at least ten times. The CDR3 reads CAWTPGGGVNEQFF. DNA of the CDR3: TGTGCCTGGACCCCGGGCGGGGGGGTTAATGAGCAGTTCTTC. The chain recombines TRBV30 with TRBJ2-1; TRBD2 agrees at 9 bases. With 4 bases clipped from V and 7 bases from J, the junction kept 8 bases outside the gene matches. Per germline, CDR1 GTSNPN and CDR2 SVGIG (reference sequence). CDR3 length: 14 amino acids.

J is TRBJ2-3 and V is TRBV5-1; D is ambiguous. The CDR3 sequence is 14 residues long. The V end was cut by 0 bases, the J end by 0 bases, with 5 bases between. Germline CDR1 is SGHRS and CDR2 is YFSETQ. The CDR3 DNA follows: TGCGCCAGCAGCTTGGTGTTCAGCACAGATACGCAGTATTTT. Its protein product is CASSLVFSTDTQYF.

This clonotype was seen at least ten times. This chain links TRBV2 with TRBJ2-3; D not certain. The CDR3 totals 13 residues. CDR1 SNHLY and CDR2 FYNNEI come from the germline V gene. Trimming removed 9 bases at V and 6 bases at J, with 16 bases between. The CDR3 sequence: CASVVQSGDTQYF. Written as DNA, the CDR3 is TGTGCCAGTGTCGTCCAAAGTGGGGATACGCAGTATTTT. The whole variable domain, filled in from reference TRBV2 and TRBJ2-3, reads EPEVTQTPSHQVTQMGQEVILRCVPISNHLYFYWYRQILGQKVEFLVSFYNNEISEKSEIFDDQFSVERPDGSNFTLKIRSTKLEDSAMYFCASVVQSGDTQYFGPGTRLTVL.

This clonotype was picked up many times. The J gene is TRBJ2-7, the V gene TRBV27; tentative D call: TRBD1 (6 bases). In germline, CDR1 is MNHEY, CDR2 SMNVEV (reference sequence). This CDR3 comprises 14 residues. V was pared by 4 bases and J by 0 bases, with 10 bases between. CDR3 amino acids: CASSSGALSYEQYF. DNA of the CDR3: TGTGCCAGCAGTTCAGGGGCCCTCTCCTACGAGCAGTACTTC.

The J gene is TRBJ1-2, the V gene TRBV28; no definite D call. Trimming took off 1 base at V and 7 bases at J, with 4 bases between the two ends. This CDR3 is 11 amino acids long. Per germline, CDR1 MDHEN and CDR2 SYDVKM. The chain's CDR3 is CASSLYRGYTF. CDR3 coding DNA: TGTGCCAGCAGTTTATACCGTGGCTACACCTTC.

The chain is built from TRBV27 and TRBJ2-7, with TRBD1 matching 7 bases. CDR1 is MNHEY, CDR2 SMNVEV, per germline (reference sequence). With V trimmed by 5 bases and J by 6 bases, 10 bases remained unmatched. This CDR3 spans 14 amino acids. The DNA of the CDR3 is TGTGCCAGCAGTCACCCCGGGACAGTGCCCGAGCAGTACTTC. This encodes CASSHPGTVPEQYF.

This clonotype appeared many times. The chain couples TRBV20-1 to TRBJ2-1, with D perhaps TRBD2 (5 bases). CDR1 is DFQATT and CDR2 is SNEGSKA in the germline V gene (reference sequence). This CDR3 is 11 amino acids long. CDR3 sequence (DNA): TGCAGCGGGATTGGGGTTGGTGAGCAGTTCTTC. Residues: CSGIGVGEQFF.